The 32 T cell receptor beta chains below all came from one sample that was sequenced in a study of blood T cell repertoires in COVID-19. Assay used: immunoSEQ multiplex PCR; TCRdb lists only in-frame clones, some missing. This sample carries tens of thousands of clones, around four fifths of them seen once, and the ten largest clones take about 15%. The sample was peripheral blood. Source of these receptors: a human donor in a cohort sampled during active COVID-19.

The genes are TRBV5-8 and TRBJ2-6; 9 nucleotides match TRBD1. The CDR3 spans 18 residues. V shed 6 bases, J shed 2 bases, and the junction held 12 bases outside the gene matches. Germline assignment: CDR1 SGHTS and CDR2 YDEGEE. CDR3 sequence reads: CASTLGGQGIPGANVLTF. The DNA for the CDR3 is TGTGCCAGCACCCTGGGGGGACAGGGTATTCCTGGGGCCAACGTCCTGACTTTC.

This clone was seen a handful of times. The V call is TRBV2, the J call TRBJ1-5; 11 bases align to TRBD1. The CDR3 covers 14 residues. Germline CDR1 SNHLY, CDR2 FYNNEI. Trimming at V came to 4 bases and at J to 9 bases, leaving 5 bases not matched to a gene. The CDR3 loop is CASSGTGGIGPQHF. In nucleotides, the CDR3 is TGTGCCAGCAGTGGGACAGGGGGCATTGGGCCCCAGCATTTT.

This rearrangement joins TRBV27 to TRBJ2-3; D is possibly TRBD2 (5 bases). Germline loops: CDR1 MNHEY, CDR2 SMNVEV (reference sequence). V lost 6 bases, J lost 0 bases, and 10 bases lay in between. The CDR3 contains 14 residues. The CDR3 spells CASSLSGSTDTQYF. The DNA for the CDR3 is TGTGCCAGCAGCCTGTCGGGGAGCACAGATACGCAGTATTTT.

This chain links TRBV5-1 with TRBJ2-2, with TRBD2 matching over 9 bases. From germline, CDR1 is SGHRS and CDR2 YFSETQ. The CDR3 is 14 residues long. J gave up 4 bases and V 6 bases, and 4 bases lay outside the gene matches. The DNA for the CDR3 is TGCGCCAGCACAAGACTAGCGGCCACCGGGGAGCTGTTTTTT. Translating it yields CASTRLAATGELFF.

In nucleotides, the CDR3 is TGTGCCAGCAGCCAAACAGCTGAAGCTTTCTTT. It specifies CASSQTAEAFF. The genes are TRBV3-1 (or the pseudogene TRBV3-2) and TRBJ1-1; D gene uncertain. Trimming removed 2 bases from V and 6 bases from J, with 4 bases in between. Germline V CDR1 and CDR2: LGHDT, YNNKEL (reference sequence). This CDR3 is 11 amino acids long.

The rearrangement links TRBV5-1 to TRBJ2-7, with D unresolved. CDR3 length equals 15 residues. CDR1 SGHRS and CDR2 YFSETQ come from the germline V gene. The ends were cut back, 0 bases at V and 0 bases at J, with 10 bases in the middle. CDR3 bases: TGCGCCAGCAGCTTGGGCCCCACCAGCTCCTACGAGCAGTACTTC. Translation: CASSLGPTSSYEQYF.

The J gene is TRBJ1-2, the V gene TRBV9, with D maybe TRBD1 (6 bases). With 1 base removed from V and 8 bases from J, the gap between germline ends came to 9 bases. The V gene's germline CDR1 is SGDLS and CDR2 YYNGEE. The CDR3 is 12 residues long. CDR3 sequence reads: CASSVQGGGYTF. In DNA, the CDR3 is TGTGCCAGCAGCGTACAAGGGGGAGGCTACACCTTC.

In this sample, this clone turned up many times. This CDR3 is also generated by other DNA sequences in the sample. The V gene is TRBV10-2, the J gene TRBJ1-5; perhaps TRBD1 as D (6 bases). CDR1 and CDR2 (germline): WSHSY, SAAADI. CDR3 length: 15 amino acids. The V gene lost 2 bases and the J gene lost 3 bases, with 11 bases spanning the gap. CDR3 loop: CASSESGGSNQPQHF. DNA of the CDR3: TGCGCCAGCAGTGAGAGCGGGGGCTCCAATCAGCCCCAGCATTTT.

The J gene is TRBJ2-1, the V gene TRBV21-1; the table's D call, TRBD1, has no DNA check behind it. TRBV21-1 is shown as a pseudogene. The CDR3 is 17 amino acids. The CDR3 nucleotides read TGTGCCAGCAGCAAATTTGATCGGGACAGGGGCTACAATGAGCAGTTCTTC. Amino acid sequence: CASSKFDRDRGYNEQFF.

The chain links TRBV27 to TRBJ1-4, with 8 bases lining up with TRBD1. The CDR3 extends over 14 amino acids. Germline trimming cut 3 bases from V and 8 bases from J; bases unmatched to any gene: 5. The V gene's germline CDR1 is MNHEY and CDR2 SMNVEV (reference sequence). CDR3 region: CASSFRQGQEKLFF. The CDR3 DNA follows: TGTGCCAGCAGTTTCCGACAGGGGCAGGAAAAACTGTTTTTT.

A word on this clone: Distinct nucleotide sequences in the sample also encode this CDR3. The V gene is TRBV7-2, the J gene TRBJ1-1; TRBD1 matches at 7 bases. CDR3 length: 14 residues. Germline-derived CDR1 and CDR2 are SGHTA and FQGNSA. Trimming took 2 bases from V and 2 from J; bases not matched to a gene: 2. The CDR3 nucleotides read TGTGCCAGCAGCTTACAGGGGGGCAACACTGAAGCTTTCTTT. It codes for CASSLQGGNTEAFF.

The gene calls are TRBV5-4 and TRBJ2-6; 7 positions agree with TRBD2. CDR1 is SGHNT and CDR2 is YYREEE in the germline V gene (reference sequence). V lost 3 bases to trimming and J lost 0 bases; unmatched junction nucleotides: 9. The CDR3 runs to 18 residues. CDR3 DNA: TGTGCCAGCAGCTCGGGGGGTCGGGGAAGCTCTGGGGCCAACGTCCTGACTTTC. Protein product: CASSSGGRGSSGANVLTF.

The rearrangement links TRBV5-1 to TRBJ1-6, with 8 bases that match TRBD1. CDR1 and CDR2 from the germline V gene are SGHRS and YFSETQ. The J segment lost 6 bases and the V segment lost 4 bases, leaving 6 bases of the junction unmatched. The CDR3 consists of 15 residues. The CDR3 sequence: CASSTGQGPNSPLHF. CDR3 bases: TGCGCCAGCAGCACAGGACAGGGACCTAATTCACCCCTCCACTTT.

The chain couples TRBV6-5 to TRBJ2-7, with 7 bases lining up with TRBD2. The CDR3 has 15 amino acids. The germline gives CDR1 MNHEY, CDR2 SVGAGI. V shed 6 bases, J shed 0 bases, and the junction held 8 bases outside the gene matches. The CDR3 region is CASRRKRDVSYEQYF. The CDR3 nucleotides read TGTGCCAGCAGAAGAAAGCGGGACGTCTCCTACGAGCAGTACTTC.

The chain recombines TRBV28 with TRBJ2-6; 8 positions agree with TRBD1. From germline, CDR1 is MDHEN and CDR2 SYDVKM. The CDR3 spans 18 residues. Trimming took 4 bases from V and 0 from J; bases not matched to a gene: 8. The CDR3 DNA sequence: TGTGCCAGCAGTTGGTTGACAGGGGCGACCTCTGGGGCCAACGTCCTGACTTTC. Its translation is CASSWLTGATSGANVLTF.

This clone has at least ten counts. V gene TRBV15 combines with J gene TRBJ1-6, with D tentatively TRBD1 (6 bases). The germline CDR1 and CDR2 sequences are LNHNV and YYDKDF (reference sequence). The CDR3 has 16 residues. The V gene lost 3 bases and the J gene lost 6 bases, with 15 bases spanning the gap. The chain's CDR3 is CATSRKTGLFNSPLHF. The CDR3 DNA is TGTGCCACCAGCAGGAAGACAGGACTTTTTAATTCACCCCTCCACTTT.

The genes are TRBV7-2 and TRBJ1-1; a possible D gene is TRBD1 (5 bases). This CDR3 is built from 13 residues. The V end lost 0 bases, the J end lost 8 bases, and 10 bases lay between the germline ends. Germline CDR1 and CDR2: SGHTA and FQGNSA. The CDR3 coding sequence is TGTGCCAGCAGCTTAGCCGCAGGGCTAGAAGCTTTCTTT. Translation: CASSLAAGLEAFF.

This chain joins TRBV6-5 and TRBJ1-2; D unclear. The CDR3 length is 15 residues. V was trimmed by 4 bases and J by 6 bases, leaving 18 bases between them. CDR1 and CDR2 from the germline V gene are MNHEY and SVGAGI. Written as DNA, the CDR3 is TGTGCCAGCAGTTGGGGAGTTGCAGACGGGCATGGCTACACCTTC. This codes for CASSWGVADGHGYTF.

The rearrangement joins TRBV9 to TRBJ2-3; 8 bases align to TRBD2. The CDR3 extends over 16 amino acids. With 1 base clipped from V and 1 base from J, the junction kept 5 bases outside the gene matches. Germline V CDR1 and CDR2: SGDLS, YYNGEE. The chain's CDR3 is CASSVQAGGRTDTQYF. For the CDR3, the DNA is TGTGCCAGCAGCGTACAGGCGGGGGGACGCACAGATACGCAGTATTTT.

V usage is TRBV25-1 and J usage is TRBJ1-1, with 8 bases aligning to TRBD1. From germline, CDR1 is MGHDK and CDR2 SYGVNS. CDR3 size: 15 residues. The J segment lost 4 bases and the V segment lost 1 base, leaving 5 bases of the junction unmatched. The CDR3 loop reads CASSESGGRVTEAFF. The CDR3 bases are TGTGCCAGCAGTGAATCAGGGGGCAGGGTCACTGAAGCTTTCTTT. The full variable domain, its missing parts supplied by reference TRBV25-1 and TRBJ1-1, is EADIYQTPRYLVIGTGKKITLECSQTMGHDKMYWYQQDPGMELHLIHYSYGVNSTEKGDLSSESTVSRIRTEHFPLTLESARPSHTSQYLCASSESGGRVTEAFFGQGTRLTVV.

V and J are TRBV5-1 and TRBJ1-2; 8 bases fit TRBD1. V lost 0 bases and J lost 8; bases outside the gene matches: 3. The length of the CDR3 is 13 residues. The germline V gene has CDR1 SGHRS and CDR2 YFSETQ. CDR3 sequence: CASSLGTGTGYTF. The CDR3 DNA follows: TGCGCCAGCAGCTTGGGGACAGGGACAGGCTACACCTTC.

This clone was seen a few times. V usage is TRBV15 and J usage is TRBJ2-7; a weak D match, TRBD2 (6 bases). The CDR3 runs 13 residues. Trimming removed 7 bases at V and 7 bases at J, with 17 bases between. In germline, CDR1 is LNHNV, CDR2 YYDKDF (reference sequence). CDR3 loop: CATTGPSEKEQYF. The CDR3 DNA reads TGTGCCACCACGGGCCCTAGCGAAAAGGAGCAGTACTTC.

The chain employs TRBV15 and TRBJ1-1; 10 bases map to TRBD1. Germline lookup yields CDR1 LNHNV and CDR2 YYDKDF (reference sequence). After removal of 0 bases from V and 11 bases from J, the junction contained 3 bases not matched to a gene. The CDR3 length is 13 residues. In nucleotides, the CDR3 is TGTGCCACCAGCAGAGAGGACAGGGGGGATGCTTTCTTT. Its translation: CATSREDRGDAFF.

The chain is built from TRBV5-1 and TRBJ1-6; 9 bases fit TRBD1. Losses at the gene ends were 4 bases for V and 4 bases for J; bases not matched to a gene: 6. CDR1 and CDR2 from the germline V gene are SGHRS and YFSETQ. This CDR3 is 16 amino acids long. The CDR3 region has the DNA TGCGCCAGCAGCCCCGGCGGGACAGGGTATAATTCACCCCTCCACTTT. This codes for CASSPGGTGYNSPLHF.

The CDR3 nucleotides read TGTGCCAGTAGTGCGACTAGCGGAAATGAGCAGTACTTC. As protein: CASSATSGNEQYF. The J gene is TRBJ2-7, the V gene TRBV19; TRBD2 matches 9 bases. V shed 5 bases and J 7 bases; nucleotides not matched to a gene: 6. The CDR3 contains 13 residues. The germline CDR1 and CDR2 sequences are LNHDA and SQIVND (reference sequence).

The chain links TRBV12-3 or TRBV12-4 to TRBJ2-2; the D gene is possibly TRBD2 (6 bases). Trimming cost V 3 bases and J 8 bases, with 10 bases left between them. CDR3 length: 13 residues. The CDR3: CASSFGGMGELFF. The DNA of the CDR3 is TGTGCCAGCAGTTTCGGCGGGATGGGGGAGCTGTTTTTT.

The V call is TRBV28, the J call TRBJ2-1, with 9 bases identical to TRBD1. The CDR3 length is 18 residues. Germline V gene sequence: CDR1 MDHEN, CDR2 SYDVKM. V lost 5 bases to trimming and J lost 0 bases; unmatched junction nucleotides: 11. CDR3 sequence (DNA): TGTGCCAGCAGTACCCTGGCGGGGACAGGGAGCTCCTACAATGAGCAGTTCTTC. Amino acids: CASSTLAGTGSSYNEQFF.

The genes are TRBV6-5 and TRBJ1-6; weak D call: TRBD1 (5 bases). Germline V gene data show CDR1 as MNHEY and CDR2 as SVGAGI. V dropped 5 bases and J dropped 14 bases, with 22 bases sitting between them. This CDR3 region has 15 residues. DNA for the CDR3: TGTGCCAGCAGTCACCGGGACTCCAGGGTTGGGACCCTCCACTTT. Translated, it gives CASSHRDSRVGTLHF.

The CDR3 region is CASSPRRVNEQFF. DNA for the CDR3: TGCGCCAGCAGCCCCCGCAGGGTCAATGAGCAGTTCTTC. The V gene is TRBV5-1, the J gene TRBJ2-1; TRBD1 might be the D (5 bases). Germline CDR1 is SGHRS and CDR2 is YFSETQ. CDR3 length: 13 amino acids. The V gene lost 4 bases and the J gene lost 6 bases, with 11 bases spanning the gap.

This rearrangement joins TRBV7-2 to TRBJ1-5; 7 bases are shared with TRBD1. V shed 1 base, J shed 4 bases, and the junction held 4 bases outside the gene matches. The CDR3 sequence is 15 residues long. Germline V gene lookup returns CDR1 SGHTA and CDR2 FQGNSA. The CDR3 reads CASSLGGQPNQPQHF. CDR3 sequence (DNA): TGTGCCAGCAGCTTAGGGGGACAGCCGAATCAGCCCCAGCATTTT.

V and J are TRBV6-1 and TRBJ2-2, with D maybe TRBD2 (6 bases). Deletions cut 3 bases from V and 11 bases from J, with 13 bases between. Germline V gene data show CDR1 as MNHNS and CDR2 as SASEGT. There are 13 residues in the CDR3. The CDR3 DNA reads TGTGCCAGCAGTGAGGCTGGGAGGAGAGAGCTGTTTTTT. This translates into CASSEAGRRELFF.

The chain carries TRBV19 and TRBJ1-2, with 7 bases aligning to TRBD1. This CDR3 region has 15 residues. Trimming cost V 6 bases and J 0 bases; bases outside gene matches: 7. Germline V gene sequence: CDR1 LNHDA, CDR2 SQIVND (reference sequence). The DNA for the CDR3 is TGTGCCAGTAGCGCGAGCAGGGGGACTAACTATGGCTACACCTTC. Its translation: CASSASRGTNYGYTF.